Listed below are T cell receptor beta chains from one sample, sequenced in a study of T cell responses to AZD1222 COVID-19 vaccine. Profiled with immunoSEQ multiplex PCR; TCRdb holds only in-frame clones, not every one. The data hold 150,000 or so clones, with 94% observed a single time. Sequencing was performed on peripheral blood, taken on day 0 of AZD1222 vaccination. These receptors were obtained from an adult in good health. Each CDR3 is given with its conserved first and last residue. Each record gives: D gene, clone size, J gene, V gene, CDR3 protein, CDR3 DNA. D genes are given only for firm matches. The listing skips clone size in some rows; elsewhere it reads once, few, many or a size class.

>TRBD1|-|TRBJ1-1|TRBV18
CASSPGQGGVNTEAFF
TGTGCCAGCTCACCCGGACAGGGGGGAGTGAACACTGAAGCTTTCTTT
>TRBD2|-|TRBJ2-1|TRBV5-1
CASSLDGGRGNEQFF
TGCGCCAGCAGCTTGGATGGCGGGAGGGGAAATGAGCAGTTCTTC
>-|-|TRBJ1-2|TRBV25-1
CASSGLEFYGYTF
TGTGCCAGCAGTGGCCTCGAGTTCTATGGCTACACCTTC
>-|-|TRBJ2-7|TRBV29-1
CSVVEKGEQYF
TGCAGCGTTGTGGAGAAGGGCGAGCAGTACTTC
>-|-|TRBJ1-2|TRBV15
CATSVQGLGYTF
TGTGCCACCAGCGTCCAGGGCTTGGGCTACACCTTC
>TRBD1|-|TRBJ1-1|TRBV7-9
CASSLQGVDTEAFF
TGTGCCAGCAGCTTACAGGGGGTAGACACTGAAGCTTTCTTT
>TRBD2|once|TRBJ2-5|TRBV6-1
CASSEEAGGGQETQYF
TGTGCCAGCAGTGAAGAGGCGGGAGGAGGGCAAGAGACCCAGTACTTC
>TRBD1|-|TRBJ1-1|TRBV7-3
CASSFDREGEAFF
TGTGCCAGCAGCTTTGACAGGGAGGGTGAAGCTTTCTTT
>TRBD1|-|TRBJ1-2|TRBV7-9
CASSEQGQFSYGYTF
TGTGCCAGCAGCGAGCAGGGACAGTTCTCCTATGGCTACACCTTC
>-|few|TRBJ2-7|TRBV27
CASKPTQSSYEQYF
TGTGCCAGCAAACCGACACAGAGCTCCTACGAGCAGTACTTC
>TRBD1|-|TRBJ1-3|TRBV2
CASSVQGALSGNTIYF
TGTGCCAGCAGTGTACAGGGGGCTTTGTCTGGAAACACCATATATTTT
>-|-|TRBJ1-1|TRBV6-6
CASSHQAENTEAFF
TGTGCCAGCAGCCATCAGGCGGAGAACACTGAAGCTTTCTTT
>-|-|TRBJ1-6|TRBV6-5
CASSNQGHNSPLHF
TGTGCCAGCAGTAACCAGGGTCATAATTCACCCCTCCACTTT
>-|once|TRBJ1-2|TRBV18
CASSPAGENGYTF
TGTGCCAGCTCACCCGCTGGGGAGAATGGCTACACCTTC
>-|-|TRBJ2-3|TRBV27
CASSLGYSTDTQYF
TGTGCCAGCAGTTTAGGGTACAGCACAGATACGCAGTATTTT
>-|-|TRBJ2-1|TRBV11-2
CASSRLLRANNEQFF
TGTGCCAGCAGCCGCCTATTAAGGGCAAACAATGAGCAGTTCTTC
>-|once|TRBJ2-1|TRBV4-2
CASSQDVGEGYNEQFF
TGTGCCAGCAGCCAAGATGTGGGAGAGGGTTACAATGAGCAGTTCTTC
>-|-|TRBJ1-4|TRBV2
CASSVGRNEKLFF
TGTGCCAGCAGTGTAGGGAGGAATGAAAAACTGTTTTTT
>-|-|TRBJ2-1|TRBV5-5
CASKERPSSEQFF
TGTGCCAGCAAAGAGCGGCCATCATCCGAGCAGTTCTTC
>-|-|TRBJ1-4|TRBV3-1/TRBV3-2
CASSQGGANEKLFF
TGTGCCAGCAGCCAAGGGGGAGCGAATGAAAAACTGTTTTTT
>TRBD1|-|TRBJ1-2|TRBV25-1
CASSLGQGAHGYTF
TGTGCCAGCTCCCTGGGACAGGGGGCACATGGCTACACCTTC
>TRBD1|-|TRBJ1-1|TRBV7-9
CASSPGTGGAGAFF
TGTGCCAGCAGCCCCGGGACAGGGGGCGCGGGCGCTTTCTTT
>-|once|TRBJ1-6|TRBV11-3
CASSLGGASPLHF
TGTGCCAGCAGCTTAGGGGGGGCTTCACCCCTCCACTTT
>TRBD2|-|TRBJ2-7|TRBV19
CASRPSGPYEQYF
TGTGCCAGTAGGCCTAGCGGACCCTACGAGCAGTACTTC
>-|-|TRBJ1-1|TRBV18
CASSPRVLTGTNTEAFF
TGTGCCAGCTCACCAAGGGTACTGACAGGAACGAACACTGAAGCTTTCTTT
>TRBD1|-|TRBJ2-3|TRBV3-1/TRBV3-2
CASSQRGDRVTDTQYF
TGTGCCAGCAGCCAACGGGGGGACAGGGTCACAGATACGCAGTATTTT
>TRBD1|once|TRBJ2-7|TRBV5-8
CASSYVGTGSYEQYF
TGTGCCAGCAGCTACGTGGGGACAGGGTCCTACGAGCAGTACTTC
>-|-|TRBJ2-7|TRBV29-1
CSVEVGLGDEQYF
TGCAGCGTTGAAGTGGGGCTAGGTGACGAGCAGTACTTC
>TRBD1|-|TRBJ1-3|TRBV5-4
CASSLAGTAGNTIYF
TGTGCCAGCAGCTTGGCCGGGACAGCTGGAAACACCATATATTTT